Below are 22 T cell receptor beta chains sequenced from a single sample in a study of shared clonotypes between healthy human individuals. Produced via immunoSEQ multiplex PCR; TCRdb's table is partial and in-frame only. The repertoire has roughly 1,800,000 clones, just under 95% of them found once; the top ten carry under 1.5%. CD8 cells classed as naive were CD45RO-negative and positively selected for CCR7, excluding terminally differentiated effector memory CD45RA+ cells. What was sequenced was naive CD8+ T cells sorted from blood. The source is a man aged 18 to 30 in good health.

V is TRBV11-3 and J is TRBJ2-2; 7 nucleotides line up with TRBD1. V was pared by 4 bases and J by 6 bases, with 2 bases of the junction left unmatched. The CDR3 is 13 amino acids. Germline CDR1 SGHNT, CDR2 YENEEA. As DNA, the CDR3 is TGTGCCAGCAGCTGGACAGGTTCCGGGGAGCTGTTTTTT. Its translation: CASSWTGSGELFF.

V gene TRBV19 combines with J gene TRBJ1-1; a possible D gene is TRBD1 (6 bases). The CDR3 spans 16 residues. The V end was cut by 4 bases, the J end by 3 bases, with 18 bases between. The germline V gene encodes CDR1 LNHDA and CDR2 SQIVND (reference sequence). CDR3 amino acids: CASSTPEGGRYTEAFF. CDR3 nucleotides: TGTGCCAGTAGTACCCCCGAGGGGGGCCGGTACACTGAAGCTTTCTTT.

This clone has a single count. Distinct nucleotide sequences in the sample also encode this CDR3. The CDR3 here is CASSLSNTEAFF. The CDR3 nucleotides are TGTGCCAGCAGCTTGTCGAACACTGAAGCTTTCTTT. The chain uses TRBV7-9 and TRBJ1-1, with D unresolved. The CDR3 runs to 12 residues. Trimming took off 3 bases at V and 1 base at J, with 3 bases between the two ends. Germline V gives CDR1 SEHNR, CDR2 FQNEAQ (reference sequence).

The V gene is TRBV5-4, the J gene TRBJ2-3; D uncertain. The CDR3 is 12 amino acids. Germline V gives CDR1 SGHNT, CDR2 YYREEE (reference sequence). V lost 4 bases and J lost 4, with 7 bases in between. The CDR3 nucleotides are TGTGCCAGCAGCGTACCGCCAGATACGCAGTATTTT. It is translated as CASSVPPDTQYF.

The chain recombines TRBV18 with TRBJ2-1; 7 bases are shared with TRBD1. V shed 3 bases, J shed 5 bases, and the junction held 4 bases outside the gene matches. This CDR3 is built from 14 residues. Germline V lookup: CDR1 KGHSH, CDR2 LQKENI. Written as DNA, the CDR3 is TGTGCCAGCTCACCTCGGGACAGCCACAATGAGCAGTTCTTC. This codes for CASSPRDSHNEQFF.

The V call is TRBV5-6, the J call TRBJ1-2; the match to TRBD1 covers 7 bases. Germline V CDR1 and CDR2: SGHDT, YYEEEE. J lost 4 bases, V lost 3 bases, and 9 bases had no gene match. The CDR3 has 15 residues. This chain's CDR3 is CASSSDMTGTYGYTF. The DNA of the CDR3 is TGTGCCAGCAGCTCCGACATGACAGGGACCTATGGCTACACCTTC.

This clone appeared a single time. The chain combines TRBV4-1 with TRBJ1-4; D remains ambiguous. Germline loops: CDR1 MGHRA, CDR2 YSYEKL. With 1 base removed from V and 5 bases from J, the gap between germline ends came to 14 bases. This CDR3 has 16 residues. The CDR3 nucleotides are TGCGCCAGCAGCCAAGTTTCGGACGGTTTCAATGAAAAACTGTTTTTT. It codes for CASSQVSDGFNEKLFF.

V is TRBV6-1 and J is TRBJ2-7, with 13 positions matching TRBD2. The CDR3 spans 14 residues. V trimming: 4 bases; J trimming: 7 bases; junction bases outside the gene matches: 4. Germline V gene data show CDR1 as MNHNS and CDR2 as SASEGT. CDR3 DNA sequence: TGTGCCAGCAGTGGGGAGACTAGCGGGGGGGAGCAGTACTTC. It yields the protein CASSGETSGGEQYF.

The chain couples TRBV5-6 to TRBJ2-3; D uncertain. CDR1 SGHDT and CDR2 YYEEEE come from the germline V gene. The germline V and J ends were trimmed by 3 bases and 2 bases, with 16 bases remaining between them. The CDR3 length is 16 residues. The CDR3 DNA reads as TGTGCCAGCAGCTCCGGAGCAGTGACCGACACAGATACGCAGTATTTT. Translated, it gives CASSSGAVTDTDTQYF. The variable domain in full, completed from reference TRBV5-6 and TRBJ2-3, reads DAGVTQSPTHLIKTRGQQVTLRCSPKSGHDTVSWYQQALGQGPQFIFQYYEEEERQRGNFPDRFSGHQFPNYSSELNVNALLLGDSALYLCASSSGAVTDTDTQYFGPGTRLTVL.

The chain carries TRBV7-8 and TRBJ2-7; D is perhaps TRBD1 (5 bases). The germline V gene has CDR1 SGHVS and CDR2 FQNEAQ. V dropped 2 bases and J dropped 2 bases, with 10 bases sitting between them. The CDR3 runs to 14 residues. The CDR3 region has the DNA TGTGCCAGCAGCTTAACCAACAGGCCCTACGAGCAGTACTTC. Translation: CASSLTNRPYEQYF.

The genes are TRBV19 and TRBJ1-5; possibly TRBD1 for D (5 bases). Trimming took 7 bases from V and 6 from J, leaving 19 bases between them. Germline loops: CDR1 LNHDA, CDR2 SQIVND (reference sequence). The CDR3 extends over 15 amino acids. This CDR3 is CASNRLQGSSQPQHF. DNA for the CDR3: TGTGCCAGTAATCGTTTGCAGGGCTCGAGTCAGCCCCAGCATTTT.

This chain joins TRBV7-8 and TRBJ1-1, with unresolved D. The V end lost 2 bases, the J end lost 7 bases, and 8 bases lay between the germline ends. From germline, CDR1 is SGHVS and CDR2 FQNEAQ. The CDR3 covers 12 residues. The CDR3 nucleotides read TGTGCCAGCAGCTTATCGGGCAGTGAAGCTTTCTTT. Protein: CASSLSGSEAFF.

The gene calls are TRBV28 and TRBJ2-7; TRBD1 aligns across 9 bases. The CDR3 runs 15 residues. V shed 3 bases and J 3 bases; nucleotides not matched to a gene: 6. The germline V gene has CDR1 MDHEN and CDR2 SYDVKM. The CDR3 DNA follows: TGTGCCAGCAGTTTTAGGGGACAGGGAGACTACGAGCAGTACTTC. Protein: CASSFRGQGDYEQYF. The full variable domain, in which reference TRBV28 and TRBJ2-7 provide the parts outside the CDR3, is DVKVTQSSRYLVKRTGEKVFLECVQDMDHENMFWYRQDPGLGLRLIYFSYDVKMKEKGDIPEGYSVSREKKERFSLILESASTNQTSMYLCASSFRGQGDYEQYFGPGTRLTVT.

This chain uses TRBV21-1 with TRBJ1-2; the table's TRBD1 call for D was not verified on the DNA. TRBV21-1 is marked as a pseudogene. This CDR3 has 17 residues. Here the CDR3 DNA reads TGTGCCGGCCCCTGGTCTGATCCGGGACAAGGGAACTATGGCTACACCTTC. Translation gives CAGPWSDPGQGNYGYTF.

The chain recombines TRBV5-4 with TRBJ2-7, with D perhaps TRBD2 (5 bases). The CDR3 runs to 15 residues. From germline, CDR1 is SGHNT and CDR2 YYREEE (reference sequence). V gave up 1 base and J gave up 2 bases, with 13 bases separating them. The CDR3 sequence: CASSLYGVHPYEQYF. The CDR3 region has the DNA TGTGCCAGCAGCTTGTACGGGGTGCATCCCTACGAGCAGTACTTC.

V gene TRBV11-2 combines with J gene TRBJ1-3, with D perhaps matching TRBD1 (5 bases). The CDR3 extends over 15 amino acids. With 5 bases removed from V and 0 bases from J, the gap between germline ends came to 11 bases. The germline CDR1 and CDR2 sequences are SGHAT and FQNNGV. The CDR3 sequence: CASSPWDASGNTIYF. In DNA form, the CDR3 reads TGTGCCAGCAGCCCTTGGGACGCCTCTGGAAACACCATATATTTT.

The rearrangement joins TRBV10-3 to TRBJ2-2; the match to TRBD2 covers 8 bases. Germline trimming cut 3 bases from V and 4 bases from J; bases unmatched to any gene: 10. CDR1 is ENHRY and CDR2 is SYGVKD in the germline V gene. The CDR3 runs to 17 residues. The CDR3: CAISDRAGDMATGELFF. DNA of the CDR3: TGTGCCATCAGTGATCGAGCGGGGGACATGGCCACCGGGGAGCTGTTTTTT.

With regard to this clone: This same CDR3 is encoded by further DNA sequences in the sample. The rearrangement links TRBV9 to TRBJ2-3; TRBD2 is a possible D gene (6 bases). CDR1 is SGDLS and CDR2 is YYNGEE in the germline V gene. V lost 2 bases, J lost 1 base, and 8 bases lay in between. This CDR3 has 14 amino acids. The CDR3 nucleotides are TGTGCCAGCAGCGTGGAGGGGCGCACAGATACGCAGTATTTT. Residues: CASSVEGRTDTQYF.

CDR3 sequence: CATSRPPALEDRDRNEQFF. Here the CDR3 DNA reads TGTGCCACCAGCAGACCCCCCGCTTTAGAGGACAGGGACCGTAATGAGCAGTTCTTC. The gene calls are TRBV15 and TRBJ2-1; 8 bases are shared with TRBD1. The length of the CDR3 is 19 residues. The V gene end was trimmed by 2 bases and the J gene end by 7 bases; junction bases not matched to a gene: 19. Germline values: CDR1 LNHNV, CDR2 YYDKDF (reference sequence).

The J gene is TRBJ2-5, the V gene TRBV2; 8 bases map to TRBD1. The germline V gene has CDR1 SNHLY and CDR2 FYNNEI. There are 14 residues in the CDR3. The V and J ends lost 4 bases and 3 bases, in that order; junction bases with no gene match: 4. The CDR3 protein is CASSALTGEETQYF. CDR3 DNA: TGTGCCAGCAGTGCCCTGACAGGGGAAGAGACCCAGTACTTC.

On this clone: Other nucleotide sequences in the sample specify the same CDR3. The CDR3 here is CASSLGGGYQETQYF. For the CDR3, the DNA is TGTGCCAGCAGCTTAGGAGGCGGGTACCAAGAGACCCAGTACTTC. The chain couples TRBV7-8 to TRBJ2-5, with TRBD2 as a possible D gene (5 bases). The V gene lost 1 base and the J gene lost 0 bases, with 9 bases spanning the gap. The CDR3 runs 15 residues. Germline V gene data show CDR1 as SGHVS and CDR2 as FQNEAQ.

The CDR3 region is CASSELGGEGEQFF. CDR3 sequence (DNA): TGCGCCAGCAGTGAGTTGGGAGGGGAGGGTGAGCAGTTCTTC. This sequence joins TRBV10-1 and TRBJ2-1; 7 bases are a match to TRBD2. The CDR3 is 14 residues long. Looked up from germline, CDR1 is WNHNN and CDR2 is SYGVQD (reference sequence). The V gene end was trimmed by 1 base and the J gene end by 9 bases; junction bases not matched to a gene: 6.